The T cell receptor beta chain described here comes from a study of blood T cell repertoires in COVID-19. Libraries were prepared by immunoSEQ multiplex PCR; TCRdb keeps only in-frame clonotypes and omits some of them. The sample lists over 150,000 clones, 86% occurring once. This CDR3 has 13 residues. V shed 6 bases and J shed 0 bases, with 8 bases lying between them. The germline V gene encodes CDR1 LNHDA and CDR2 SQIVND (reference sequence). Specimen: peripheral blood. The sequence was collected from a man in his forties or fifties with active or convalescent COVID-19. The chain joins TRBV19 to TRBJ1-1; D is possibly TRBD1 (5 bases). The DNA for the CDR3 is TGTGCCAGTAGCCAGGGCCTGAACACTGAAGCTTTCTTT. Translating gives CASSQGLNTEAFF. Full variable domain (outside the CDR3, taken from reference TRBV19 and TRBJ1-1): DGGITQSPKYLFRKEGQNVTLSCEQNLNHDAMYWYRQDPGQGLRLIYYSQIVNDFQKGDIAEGYSVSREKKESFPLTVTSAQKNPTAFYLCASSQGLNTEAFFGQGTRLTVV.